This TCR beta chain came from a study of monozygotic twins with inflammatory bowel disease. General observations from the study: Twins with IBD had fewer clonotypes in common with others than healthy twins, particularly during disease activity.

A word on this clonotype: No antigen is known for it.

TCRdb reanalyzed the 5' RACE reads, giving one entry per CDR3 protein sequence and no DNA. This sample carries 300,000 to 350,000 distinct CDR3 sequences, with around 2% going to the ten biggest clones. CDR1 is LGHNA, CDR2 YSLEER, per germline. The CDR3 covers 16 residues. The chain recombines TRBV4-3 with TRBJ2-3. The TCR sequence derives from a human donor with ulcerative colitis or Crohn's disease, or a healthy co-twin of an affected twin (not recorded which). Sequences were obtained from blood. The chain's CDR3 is CASSQDRTTSTDTQYF.